This T cell receptor (beta chain) was captured by sequencing in a study of identical twins. Notes on the study in general: Where beta out-of-frame sequences were concerned, excess twin sharing was weaker. Instead of following the same donors, the conclusions were based on cross-sectional statistical analysis.

Every donor was a healthy Caucasian. At least ten counts were recorded for this clonotype. Its antigen is not identified. The junction departs from germline at one end; a sequencing error may be responsible. Addition of a universal primer site occurred through template switching, and cDNA carried unique molecular identifiers. TCRdb processed the 5' RACE reads anew with MiXCR; each CDR3 protein has one entry. The sample shows around 100,000 distinct CDR3 sequences, around 5.5% of them seen only once. Germline CDR1 is SGHNT and CDR2 is YENEEA. This CDR3 contains 17 residues. The sequencing sample was made of memory T cells sorted from blood. This sequence joins TRBV11-3 and TRBJ2-3; D not certain. This receptor was taken from a woman between 50 and 59 years old in good health. This CDR3 reads CASTLGEAHSGVDTQYF. CDR3 nucleotides: TGTGCCAGCACCTTAGGAGAGGCCCACAGTGGGGTAGATACGCAGTATTTT. Full variable domain (missing parts from reference TRBV11-3 and TRBJ2-3): EAGVVQSPRYKIIEKKQPVAFWCNPISGHNTLYWYLQNLGQGPELLIRYENEEAVDDSQLPKDRFSAERLKGVDSTLKIQPAELGDSAVYLCASTLGEAHSGVDTQYFGPGTRLTVL.